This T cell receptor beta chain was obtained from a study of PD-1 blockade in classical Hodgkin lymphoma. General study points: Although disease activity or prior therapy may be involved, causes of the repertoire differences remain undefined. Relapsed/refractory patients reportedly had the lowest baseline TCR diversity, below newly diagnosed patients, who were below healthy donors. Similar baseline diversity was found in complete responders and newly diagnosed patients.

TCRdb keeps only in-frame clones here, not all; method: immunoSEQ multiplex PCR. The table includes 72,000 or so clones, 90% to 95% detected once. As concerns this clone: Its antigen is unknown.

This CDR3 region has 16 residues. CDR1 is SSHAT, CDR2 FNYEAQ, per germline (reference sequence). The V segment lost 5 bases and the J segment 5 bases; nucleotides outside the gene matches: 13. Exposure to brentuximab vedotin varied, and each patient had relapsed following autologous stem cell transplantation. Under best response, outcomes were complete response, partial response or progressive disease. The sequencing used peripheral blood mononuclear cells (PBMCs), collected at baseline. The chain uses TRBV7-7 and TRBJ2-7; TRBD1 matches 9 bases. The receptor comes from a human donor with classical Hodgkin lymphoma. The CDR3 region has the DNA TGTGCCAGCAGCCCTAGGATAGGACAGGGGAGGAACGAGCAGTACTTC. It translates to CASSPRIGQGRNEQYF.